The 18 T cell receptor beta chains reported below all come from one sample, sequenced in a study of glioma-infiltrating T cells. Amplification of TCR alpha and beta CDR3 regions from RNA used iRepertoire nested multiplex PCR. TCRdb reprocessed the multiplex PCR reads with MiXCR, giving one entry per CDR3 protein. The sample lists fewer than 200,000 distinct CDR3 sequences, roughly 32% occurring once. The sequencing sample was made of glioma tissue, nonneoplastic brain tissue, or PBMCs (not recorded which). The receptors were gathered from a human donor with low-grade glioma or glioblastoma, undergoing nonglioma brain surgery, or in good health (not recorded which).

The V and J genes are TRBV19 and TRBJ2-3, with D possibly matching TRBD2 (6 bases). The CDR3 has 16 residues. Germline CDR1 and CDR2: LNHDA and SQIVND (reference sequence). V was clipped by 6 bases and J by 0 bases, with 16 bases between them. The CDR3 region is CASSGGSLDSTDTQYF. CDR3 coding DNA: TGTGCCAGTAGCGGGGGTAGCCTAGATAGCACAGATACGCAGTATTTT.

Many counts were recorded for this clonotype. The gene calls are TRBV20-1 and TRBJ2-3, with TRBD1 matching over 7 bases. V lost 6 bases and J lost 1; bases outside the gene matches: 7. Germline V gene sequence: CDR1 DFQATT, CDR2 SNEGSKA (reference sequence). The CDR3 has 14 residues. CDR3 residues: CSAPPGQGTDTQYF. The DNA of the CDR3 is TGCAGTGCCCCGCCCGGACAGGGCACAGATACGCAGTATTTT.

As to this clonotype: This sequence may be a read error, since a much larger clone differs from it by one base. The CDR3 bases are TGCGCCAGCAGCCTGCGGGAGGGGAGCAACTCCTACAATGAGCAGTTCTTC. Its protein is CASSLREGSNSYNEQFF. The chain couples TRBV4-1 to TRBJ2-1, with 9 bases aligning to TRBD2. The germline V gene encodes CDR1 MGHRA and CDR2 YSYEKL. Trimming at V came to 4 bases and at J to 0 bases, leaving 7 bases not matched to a gene. The CDR3 runs to 17 residues.

The genes are TRBV29-1 and TRBJ2-7, with 7 bases matching TRBD2. After removal of 6 bases from V and 5 bases from J, the junction contained 13 bases not matched to a gene. The CDR3 is 14 amino acids. Germline CDR1 SQVTM, CDR2 ANQGSEA. The CDR3 region is CSVGSSGPLHEQYF. In nucleotides, the CDR3 is TGCAGCGTGGGATCTAGCGGACCGCTCCACGAGCAGTACTTC.

With regard to this clonotype: A much larger clone differs by one base, so this may be a read error. The chain joins TRBV28 to TRBJ2-3; perhaps TRBD2 as D (7 bases). V lost 4 bases and J 0 bases, leaving 20 bases between the germline ends. Germline V gene sequence: CDR1 MDHEN, CDR2 SYDVKM. The CDR3 totals 18 residues. DNA for the CDR3: TGTGCCAGCAGTTATCGCCAAGGGGGGGAATTCAGCACAGATACGCAGTATTTT. Its translation is CASSYRQGGEFSTDTQYF.

As for this clonotype: Just one base apart from a much larger clone, this may be a read error. The chain recombines TRBV5-1 with TRBJ1-2; D uncertain. Germline CDR1 is SGHRS and CDR2 is YFSETQ. This CDR3 has 12 amino acids. With 5 bases removed from V and 4 bases from J, the gap between germline ends came to 9 bases. Here the CDR3 DNA reads TGCGCCAGCAGGGAGGACCTCTATGGCTACACCTTC. This gives the protein CASREDLYGYTF.

Many counts were recorded for this clonotype. V usage is TRBV7-2 and J usage is TRBJ2-7; perhaps TRBD1 as D (6 bases). The CDR3 runs to 17 residues. V lost 1 base, J lost 0 bases, and 16 bases lay in between. Germline-derived CDR1 and CDR2 are SGHTA and FQGNSA. DNA of the CDR3: TGTGCCAGCAGCTTAGGACCTCCGGGACACCCCTCCTACGAGCAGTACTTC. It translates to CASSLGPPGHPSYEQYF.

There are a few counts of this clonotype. The chain joins TRBV7-9 to TRBJ1-3, with D unresolved. The germline gives CDR1 SEHNR, CDR2 FQNEAQ (reference sequence). Trimming shortened V by 5 bases and J by 1 base, and 9 bases separated the two germline ends. The CDR3 covers 14 residues. CDR3 nucleotide sequence: TGTGCCAGCAGCCCCCGTAGTTCTGGAAACACCATATATTTT. It codes for CASSPRSSGNTIYF.

This clonotype showed up many times. The junction does not match germline at one end; this may be a read error. V gene TRBV7-2 combines with J gene TRBJ2-7, with D perhaps matching TRBD2 (5 bases). The V gene's germline CDR1 is SGHTA and CDR2 FQGNSA. The CDR3 has 15 residues. The CDR3 DNA reads as TGTGCCAGCAGCATAGCGACTACCGTTTCCTACGAGCAGTACTTC. This codes for CASSIATTVSYEQYF. The complete variable domain, with remaining parts taken from reference TRBV7-2 and TRBJ2-7, reads GAGVSQSPSNKVTEKGKDVELRCDPISGHTALYWYRQSLGQGLEFLIYFQGNSAPDKSGLPSDRFSAERTGGSVSTLTIQRTQQEDSAVYLCASSIATTVSYEQYFGPGTRLTVT.

This clonotype was observed many times. The DNA of the CDR3 is TGTGCCAGCAGCTTGGGCGGGTTTAAAGAGACCCAGTACTTC. This sequence encodes CASSLGGFKETQYF. This sequence joins TRBV7-2 and TRBJ2-5; maybe TRBD2 (5 bases). CDR1 and CDR2 (germline): SGHTA, FQGNSA. The V and J ends lost 3 bases and 3 bases respectively, with 11 bases between them. This CDR3 is 14 amino acids long.

Remarks on this clonotype: A much larger clone differs from this one at a single base, so this may be a read error. The V and J genes are TRBV7-2 and TRBJ2-1; D call uncertain. V shed 3 bases and J shed 9 bases, with 12 bases lying between them. The CDR3 is 13 amino acids. The germline CDR1 and CDR2 sequences are SGHTA and FQGNSA. CDR3 sequence (DNA): TGTGCCAGCAGCTTCGCAGTATTGAGTGAGCAGTTCTTC. Its translation: CASSFAVLSEQFF.

CDR3 residues: CASSQAPYSTPGTQYF. CDR3 nucleotide sequence: TGCGCCAGCAGCCAAGCCCCCTATTCCACCCCCGGGACCCAGTACTTC. This chain links TRBV4-1 with TRBJ2-5; D is unresolved. This CDR3 has 16 residues. Germline CDR1 and CDR2: MGHRA and YSYEKL. Trimming cost V 1 base and J 7 bases, with 19 bases left between them.

This clonotype was seen at least ten times. Since the CDR3 does not end with the conserved phenylalanine or tryptophan, this likely comes from a read error. The DNA is left out, because the CDR3 cannot be placed on it with certainty; the CDR3 is given as TCRdb lists it. The V gene is TRBV19, the J gene TRBJ2-3; the D call of TRBD2 is as the table states it, not checked on the DNA. The germline V gene encodes CDR1 LNHDA and CDR2 SQIVND (reference sequence). The CDR3 spans 9 residues, counting both ends. CDR3 protein: CASSKRTSV.

The sample holds many counts of this clonotype. DNA for the CDR3: TGTGCCAGCAGCCAAGGACTAGCGATCTATGAGCAGTTCTTC. It yields the protein CASSQGLAIYEQFF. The chain employs TRBV3-1 and TRBJ2-1; 8 nucleotides match TRBD2. With 1 base clipped from V and 8 bases from J, the junction kept 4 bases outside the gene matches. Per the germline V gene, CDR1 is LGHDT and CDR2 is YNNKEL (reference sequence). The CDR3 length is 14 residues.

This clonotype was seen ten or more times. V gene TRBV27 combines with J gene TRBJ1-4, with 11 bases lining up with TRBD1. This CDR3 region has 17 residues. The trim removed 7 bases at V and 3 bases at J, leaving 10 bases unmatched. CDR1 and CDR2 (germline): MNHEY, SMNVEV (reference sequence). The DNA for the CDR3 is TGTGCCAGCAAGGACAGGGGGCGTAGAGAGGCTAATGAAAAACTGTTTTTT. This translates into CASKDRGRREANEKLFF.

This clonotype was recorded at least ten times. The V and J genes are TRBV27 and TRBJ2-3; D remains unclear. V lost 6 bases and J 2 bases, leaving 6 bases between the germline ends. Per germline, CDR1 MNHEY and CDR2 SMNVEV (reference sequence). The CDR3 consists of 12 residues. CDR3 coding DNA: TGTGCCAGCAGGGGCCTCACAGATACGCAGTATTTT. The encoded protein is CASRGLTDTQYF.

At least ten counts were recorded for this clonotype. J is TRBJ2-7 and V is TRBV6-6, with D maybe TRBD2 (5 bases). Trimming took off 0 bases at V and 2 bases at J, with 17 bases between the two ends. This CDR3 is built from 17 residues. CDR1 and CDR2 (germline): MNHNY, SVGAGI (reference sequence). For the CDR3, the DNA is TGTGCCAGCAGTTACTCTCCCTTCGGCGGGCTTCCCTACGAGCAGTACTTC. It is translated as CASSYSPFGGLPYEQYF.

As concerns this clonotype: Since a much larger clone is just one base distant, this may be a read error. The J gene is TRBJ2-4, the V gene TRBV7-2, with 9 bases that match TRBD2. Germline V gene sequence: CDR1 SGHTA, CDR2 FQGNSA. Trimming took 9 bases from V and 8 from J; bases not matched to a gene: 11. The CDR3 totals 14 residues. The CDR3 spells CARSLAGLSDIQYF. CDR3 nucleotides: TGTGCCAGAAGTCTAGCGGGGCTCTCTGACATTCAGTACTTC.